Below are 31 T cell receptor beta chains sequenced from a single sample in a study of long-term antiretroviral therapy in people with HIV. Sequencing relied on immunoSEQ assay v3.0, run at survey level. Method: immunoSEQ multiplex PCR; TCRdb's copy keeps in-frame clones and lacks some. The sample has some 18,000 clones, approximately 80% seen once. This sample comprised unsorted PBMCs, obtained 0.6 years after starting antiretroviral therapy. The source is a woman in her late teens or twenties with HIV.

J is TRBJ1-5 and V is TRBV2; D remains ambiguous. This CDR3 has 13 residues. Germline loops: CDR1 SNHLY, CDR2 FYNNEI. V was shortened by 7 bases and J by 2 bases, with 9 bases between the two germline ends. CDR3 region: CASKGVGNQPQHF. Written as DNA, the CDR3 is TGTGCCAGCAAGGGTGTTGGCAATCAGCCCCAGCATTTT. Looking up the rest from reference TRBV2 and TRBJ1-5 gives the full variable domain: EPEVTQTPSHQVTQMGQEVILRCVPISNHLYFYWYRQILGQKVEFLVSFYNNEISEKSEIFDDQFSVERPDGSNFTLKIRSTKLEDSAMYFCASKGVGNQPQHFGDGTRLSIL.

The chain joins TRBV4-1 to TRBJ1-1; D is uncertain. This CDR3 has 14 amino acids. V lost 0 bases, J lost 1 base, and 6 bases lay in between. Per the germline V gene, CDR1 is MGHRA and CDR2 is YSYEKL. The CDR3 region has the DNA TGCGCCAGCAGCCAAGACGCCGGGAACACTGAAGCTTTCTTT. Translation gives CASSQDAGNTEAFF.

The rearrangement uses TRBV30 and TRBJ1-1; D might be TRBD1 (5 bases). The CDR3 has 13 amino acids. V was trimmed by 4 bases and J by 11 bases, leaving 20 bases between them. Per germline, CDR1 GTSNPN and CDR2 SVGIG (reference sequence). The CDR3 region has the DNA TGTGCCTGGATATACCAGGGAGGGGATGCGGCTTTCTTT. Its translation is CAWIYQGGDAAFF.

The chain uses TRBV18 and TRBJ1-4, with TRBD1 identical over 10 bases. CDR3 size: 13 residues. V shed 6 bases, J shed 6 bases, and the junction held 1 base outside the gene matches. Per germline, CDR1 KGHSH and CDR2 LQKENI. This chain's CDR3 is CASSGQGDEKLFF. DNA of the CDR3: TGTGCCAGCTCCGGACAGGGGGATGAAAAACTGTTTTTT.

This rearrangement joins TRBV2 to TRBJ2-7; 10 positions agree with TRBD2. Germline CDR1 and CDR2: SNHLY and FYNNEI. This CDR3 contains 14 residues. The ends lost 8 bases at V and 5 bases at J; junction bases unmatched: 9. This CDR3 reads CASQTGTSDNEQYF. For the CDR3, the DNA is TGTGCCAGCCAGACCGGGACTAGCGATAACGAGCAGTACTTC. Together with reference TRBV2 and TRBJ2-7, the CDR3 gives the full variable domain: EPEVTQTPSHQVTQMGQEVILRCVPISNHLYFYWYRQILGQKVEFLVSFYNNEISEKSEIFDDQFSVERPDGSNFTLKIRSTKLEDSAMYFCASQTGTSDNEQYFGPGTRLTVT.

This clone was observed a single time. The CDR3 loop reads CASSPGTGGKNEQFF. CDR3 nucleotides: TGTGCCAGCAGCCCCGGGACAGGGGGCAAGAATGAGCAGTTCTTC. The rearrangement uses TRBV7-9 and TRBJ2-1, with TRBD1 matching over 12 bases. V trimming: 5 bases; J trimming: 7 bases; junction bases outside the gene matches: 6. The CDR3 contains 15 residues. Germline V CDR1 and CDR2: SEHNR, FQNEAQ (reference sequence).

V usage is TRBV28 and J usage is TRBJ2-3; maybe TRBD2 (6 bases). The germline V and J ends were trimmed by 3 bases and 1 base, with 11 bases remaining between them. Germline-derived CDR1 and CDR2 are MDHEN and SYDVKM. The CDR3 spans 15 residues. CDR3 DNA: TGTGCCAGCAGTTTCCTAGCGTTACGCACAGATACGCAGTATTTT. As protein: CASSFLALRTDTQYF.

This clone was observed a few times. This chain uses TRBV5-1 with TRBJ2-2, with D unclear. Germline CDR1 reads SGHRS; CDR2 reads YFSETQ. This CDR3 comprises 12 residues. The ends were cut back, 2 bases at V and 2 bases at J, with 1 base in the middle. CDR3 sequence reads: CASSFNTGELFF. The CDR3 DNA reads TGCGCCAGCAGCTTTAACACCGGGGAGCTGTTTTTT.

This chain uses TRBV5-4 with TRBJ2-7; TRBD2 aligns across 11 bases. Germline V gene sequence: CDR1 SGHNT, CDR2 YYREEE (reference sequence). CDR3 length: 15 residues. V was clipped by 0 bases and J by 2 bases; unmatched bases: 1. The CDR3 protein is CASSLGLAGTYEQYF. The CDR3 DNA is TGTGCCAGCAGCTTGGGACTAGCGGGAACCTACGAGCAGTACTTC.

This rearrangement joins TRBV28 to TRBJ2-3, with 9 bases identical to TRBD2. The CDR3 totals 15 residues. V lost 10 bases, J lost 3 bases, and 11 bases stayed unmatched. Looked up from germline, CDR1 is MDHEN and CDR2 is SYDVKM. This chain's CDR3 is CATLLSGSVTDTQYF. CDR3 nucleotide sequence: TGTGCCACCCTCCTTAGCGGGAGTGTAACAGATACGCAGTATTTT.

The chain employs TRBV30 and TRBJ1-2, with D maybe TRBD1 (5 bases). V was clipped by 0 bases and J by 9 bases, with 8 bases between them. Germline V gene sequence: CDR1 GTSNPN, CDR2 SVGIG (reference sequence). This CDR3 is built from 11 residues. CDR3: CAWSVGARYTF. The CDR3 nucleotides read TGTGCCTGGAGTGTAGGGGCCCGCTACACCTTC.

This clone has more than one count but fewer than ten. The chain carries TRBV28 and TRBJ1-5; tentative D call: TRBD1 (5 bases). Per the germline V gene, CDR1 is MDHEN and CDR2 is SYDVKM. The V end lost 3 bases, the J end lost 0 bases, and 9 bases lay between the germline ends. The CDR3 consists of 15 residues. As DNA, the CDR3 is TGTGCCAGCAGTTTGTCAGGGTATAGCAATCAGCCCCAGCATTTT. It specifies CASSLSGYSNQPQHF.

The CDR3 loop is CASSSAGLETQYF. The DNA for the CDR3 is TGTGCCAGCAGTTCTGCCGGGCTTGAGACCCAGTACTTC. V and J are TRBV28 and TRBJ2-5; D gene uncertain. This CDR3 contains 13 residues. The ends were cut back, 4 bases at V and 5 bases at J, with 11 bases in the middle. The V gene's germline CDR1 is MDHEN and CDR2 SYDVKM. The variable domain in full, with the rest retrieved from reference TRBV28 and TRBJ2-5, is DVKVTQSSRYLVKRTGEKVFLECVQDMDHENMFWYRQDPGLGLRLIYFSYDVKMKEKGDIPEGYSVSREKKERFSLILESASTNQTSMYLCASSSAGLETQYFGPGTRLLVL.

This clone was detected once. The rearrangement uses TRBV9 and TRBJ2-1, with D perhaps TRBD1 or TRBD2 (5 bases each). From germline, CDR1 is SGDLS and CDR2 YYNGEE. The CDR3 loop spans 15 amino acids. V was shortened by 0 bases and J by 1 base, with 8 bases between the two germline ends. The CDR3 region has the DNA TGTGCCAGCAGCGTAGGTTGGGGGTCCTACAATGAGCAGTTCTTC. It is translated as CASSVGWGSYNEQFF.

The chain links TRBV10-3 to TRBJ2-1; 14 nucleotides align to TRBD2. Germline V gives CDR1 ENHRY, CDR2 SYGVKD. V shed 5 bases and J 6 bases; nucleotides not matched to a gene: 15. This CDR3 region has 19 residues. CDR3 loop: CAISPRVFGTSGSSNEQFF. The CDR3, as DNA: TGTGCCATCAGTCCTCGAGTATTTGGGACTAGCGGGAGTTCCAATGAGCAGTTCTTC.

This clone was counted between two and nine times. The V gene is TRBV2, the J gene TRBJ1-5; 7 nucleotides match TRBD1. In germline, CDR1 is SNHLY, CDR2 FYNNEI. Trimming took 2 bases from V and 0 from J; bases not matched to a gene: 7. The length of the CDR3 is 17 residues. CDR3 sequence reads: CASSERGTAFSNQPQHF. The DNA of the CDR3 is TGTGCCAGCAGTGAAAGAGGGACAGCGTTTAGCAATCAGCCCCAGCATTTT. Full variable domain (outside the CDR3, taken from reference TRBV2 and TRBJ1-5): EPEVTQTPSHQVTQMGQEVILRCVPISNHLYFYWYRQILGQKVEFLVSFYNNEISEKSEIFDDQFSVERPDGSNFTLKIRSTKLEDSAMYFCASSERGTAFSNQPQHFGDGTRLSIL.

CDR3 coding DNA: TGTGCCGGTGCTCCATATAGCAATCAGCCCCAGCATTTT. This codes for CAGAPYSNQPQHF. The chain uses TRBV28 and TRBJ1-5, with no clear D. Germline CDR1 is MDHEN and CDR2 is SYDVKM. CDR3 length equals 13 residues. V lost 11 bases, J lost 0 bases, and 11 bases lay in between.

This chain uses TRBV30 with TRBJ2-1; D ambiguous. Germline V lookup: CDR1 GTSNPN, CDR2 SVGIG (reference sequence). This CDR3 has 11 amino acids. V was shortened by 8 bases and J by 6 bases, with 11 bases between the two germline ends. Here the CDR3 DNA reads TGTGCCGCTTCATTGTCCAATGAGCAGTTCTTC. Its translation is CAASLSNEQFF.

The V and J genes are TRBV15 and TRBJ2-7; D not certain. The CDR3 loop spans 13 amino acids. Trimming left V 7 bases short and J 0 bases short, with 10 bases between. Germline assignment: CDR1 LNHNV and CDR2 YYDKDF (reference sequence). The CDR3 here is CATNRPDSYEQYF. The CDR3 nucleotides are TGTGCCACCAACCGTCCGGACTCCTACGAGCAGTACTTC.

The chain is built from TRBV6-1 and TRBJ1-1; no definite D call. V lost 8 bases, J lost 8 bases, and 18 bases lay in between. There are 13 residues in the CDR3. CDR1 is MNHNS, CDR2 SASEGT, per germline. In nucleotides, the CDR3 is TGTGCCAGCGTCGGTTTTGATGGGTTGGAAGCTTTCTTT. It yields the protein CASVGFDGLEAFF.

The J gene is TRBJ2-3, the V gene TRBV20-1, with D possibly TRBD1 on 5 matching bases. Germline V gives CDR1 DFQATT, CDR2 SNEGSKA (reference sequence). The CDR3 is 11 amino acids. Trimming took 5 bases from V and 5 from J, leaving 8 bases between them. The CDR3 spells CSASQGDTQYF. The CDR3 nucleotides are TGCAGTGCTTCGCAGGGAGATACGCAGTATTTT.

The gene calls are TRBV9 and TRBJ1-4; TRBD1 agrees at 7 bases. J lost 3 bases, V lost 0 bases, and 5 bases had no gene match. Germline V gene lookup returns CDR1 SGDLS and CDR2 YYNGEE. This CDR3 has 16 amino acids. The CDR3 sequence is CASSVADTGANEKLFF. The CDR3 region has the DNA TGTGCCAGCAGCGTAGCAGACACAGGGGCTAATGAAAAACTGTTTTTT. Looking up the rest from reference TRBV9 and TRBJ1-4 gives the full variable domain: DSGVTQTPKHLITATGQRVTLRCSPRSGDLSVYWYQQSLDQGLQFLIQYYNGEERAKGNILERFSAQQFPDLHSELNLSSLELGDSALYFCASSVADTGANEKLFFGSGTQLSVL.

This rearrangement joins TRBV15 to TRBJ2-7; tentatively, D is TRBD2 (6 bases). V gave up 1 base and J gave up 3 bases, with 19 bases separating them. The CDR3 loop spans 17 amino acids. CDR1 and CDR2 (germline): LNHNV, YYDKDF (reference sequence). The CDR3 DNA sequence: TGTGCCACCAGCAGAGCCCCCCGGACTACCCACCTCTACGAGCAGTACTTC. Translation gives CATSRAPRTTHLYEQYF.

The J gene is TRBJ2-1, the V gene TRBV7-2; possible D gene TRBD1, 5 bases. This CDR3 is 15 amino acids long. Germline values: CDR1 SGHTA, CDR2 FQGNSA. Between the trimmed V and J ends, which lost 3 bases and 0 bases, there was a span of 9 bases. The CDR3 DNA reads as TGTGCCAGCAGCTTGGGGCCGAGCTCCTACAATGAGCAGTTCTTC. Protein sequence: CASSLGPSSYNEQFF.

The chain joins TRBV5-4 to TRBJ1-1, with TRBD1 identical over 7 bases. V lost 3 bases, J lost 0 bases, and 2 bases stayed unmatched. CDR1 SGHNT and CDR2 YYREEE come from the germline V gene (reference sequence). The CDR3 sequence is 14 residues long. Here the CDR3 DNA reads TGTGCCAGCAGCTGGACAGGATTGAACACTGAAGCTTTCTTT. The encoded protein is CASSWTGLNTEAFF. The full variable domain, rest sourced from reference TRBV5-4 and TRBJ1-1, is ETGVTQSPTHLIKTRGQQVTLRCSSQSGHNTVSWYQQALGQGPQFIFQYYREEENGRGNFPPRFSGLQFPNYSSELNVNALELDDSALYLCASSWTGLNTEAFFGQGTRLTVV.

The chain links TRBV5-4 to TRBJ2-3; no reliable D call. The CDR3 covers 15 residues. Germline loops: CDR1 SGHNT, CDR2 YYREEE (reference sequence). Trimming shortened V by 3 bases and J by 3 bases, and 14 bases separated the two germline ends. The CDR3: CASSSEVWGTDTQYF. In DNA form, the CDR3 reads TGTGCCAGCAGCTCAGAGGTATGGGGAACAGATACGCAGTATTTT.

This clone showed up just a few times. The chain is built from TRBV7-9 and TRBJ1-2; D remains unclear. Germline assignment: CDR1 SEHNR and CDR2 FQNEAQ (reference sequence). The V and J ends lost 2 bases and 0 bases respectively, with 16 bases between them. The CDR3 extends over 17 amino acids. The CDR3 nucleotides are TGTGCCAGCAGCTTAACTCAGGCAAACGGAGCTAACTATGGCTACACCTTC. Protein sequence: CASSLTQANGANYGYTF.

The V call is TRBV4-3, the J call TRBJ2-7, with 7 bases aligning to TRBD2. In germline, CDR1 is LGHNA, CDR2 YSLEER. This CDR3 region has 17 residues. Unmatched junction bases numbered 15, after V lost 0 bases and J lost 7 bases. The CDR3 nucleotides read TGCGCCAGCAGCCAAGATAAGTCTAGCGGACCTCTGGGGGAGCAGTACTTC. As protein: CASSQDKSSGPLGEQYF.

This rearrangement joins TRBV29-1 to TRBJ1-4, with a weak D call TRBD1 (6 bases). Germline V gene lookup returns CDR1 SQVTM and CDR2 ANQGSEA. This CDR3 spans 15 amino acids. V was clipped by 0 bases and J by 10 bases, with 18 bases between them. As DNA, the CDR3 is TGCAGCGTTGAAGATTGGGGGGCCAGTGCCGGAAAACTGTTTTTT. Amino acid sequence: CSVEDWGASAGKLFF. Filled out from reference TRBV29-1 and TRBJ1-4, the complete variable domain reads SAVISQKPSRDICQRGTSLTIQCQVDSQVTMMFWYRQQPGQSLTLIATANQGSEATYESGFVIDKFPISRPNLTFSTLTVSNMSPEDSSIYLCSVEDWGASAGKLFFGSGTQLSVL.

CDR3 DNA: TGTGCCAGCAGCTTAGGTGGGTGGGGTAACGAGCAGTACTTC. It yields the protein CASSLGGWGNEQYF. The V and J genes are TRBV7-9 and TRBJ2-7; D is uncertain. This CDR3 contains 14 residues. Germline CDR1 reads SEHNR; CDR2 reads FQNEAQ (reference sequence). V lost 1 base, J lost 5 bases, and 12 bases lay in between.

The V call is TRBV19, the J call TRBJ1-2; 10 nucleotides agree with TRBD1. The V segment lost 6 bases and the J segment 6 bases; nucleotides outside the gene matches: 1. CDR1 LNHDA and CDR2 SQIVND come from the germline V gene (reference sequence). This CDR3 spans 12 amino acids. The CDR3 protein is CASRTGGNGYTF. Written as DNA, the CDR3 is TGTGCCAGTAGGACAGGGGGCAATGGCTACACCTTC. Full variable domain (outside the CDR3, taken from reference TRBV19 and TRBJ1-2): DGGITQSPKYLFRKEGQNVTLSCEQNLNHDAMYWYRQDPGQGLRLIYYSQIVNDFQKGDIAEGYSVSREKKESFPLTVTSAQKNPTAFYLCASRTGGNGYTFGSGTRLTVV.